This T cell receptor (beta chain) came from a study of T cell changes during pregnancy in multiple sclerosis. This CDR3 is built from 14 residues. Germline assignment: CDR1 SGHRS and CDR2 YFSETQ. J gave up 5 bases and V 4 bases, and 5 bases lay outside the gene matches. Method: immunoSEQ multiplex PCR; TCRdb's copy keeps in-frame clones and lacks some. The table shows around 40,000 clones, with 75% to 90% occurring only once. Sequenced here: CD4+ T cells from peripheral blood mononuclear cells, sampled in the first trimester of pregnancy. The sequence was collected from a female donor with multiple sclerosis, enrolled in a pregnancy study. This sequence joins TRBV5-1 and TRBJ2-1; TRBD1 matches at 8 bases. The DNA of the CDR3 is TGCGCCAGCAGCCCAGGGGGCAGGGACAATGAGCAGTTCTTC. Translated: CASSPGGRDNEQFF.